This T cell receptor (beta chain) was observed in a study of blood T cells in healthy people across ages (dated by TCRdb to between 2014 and 2017). About the full investigation: Template switching captured roughly one uniquely barcoded TCR beta cDNA molecule per two T cells in model experiments. For two donors (one aged 18 to 30 and one aged 80 or older), the study analyzed two additional independent replicas of 1 million unique cDNA reads from the same blood draw. The study measured age-related changes in TCR beta repertoire diversity using deep sequencing normalized with unique cDNA molecular identifiers. Four age groups were formed from the donors: young (average approximately 15 years), middle-aged (approximately 41), aged (around 62) and long-lived (roughly 88). The investigation overall reported the following: The CMV infection status of donors was not known, potentially confounding age-related changes in expanded clonotypes. As age increased, observed TCR beta diversity per million T cells dropped in a roughly linear way, and a significant reduction was already evident by age about 36. Compared with the aged group, the long-lived group had more naive CD4+ T cells, fewer expanded clones and increased TCR diversity, suggesting age selection. There was a strong correlation between observed TCR beta diversity and the percentage of naive T cells measured by flow cytometry. Total diversity estimates from one million sequenced T cells were considered lower bounds and underestimates. Conclusive comparison of naive and antigen-experienced compartments was prevented by the profiling of bulk unsorted PBMCs.

Library preparation employed 5' RACE. TCRdb shows the sequencer as Illumina HiSeq 2500. The second PCR ran for about 6 to 12 cycles and used a J-beta primer mix along with a sample-barcoded 5' primer. A unique molecular identifier was introduced onto each TCR beta cDNA molecule by a template-switch 5' adaptor carrying 12 random nucleotides. Each sample yielded at least 3 million CDR3-containing paired-end reads. The Mint cDNA synthesis kit, primed by a TRBC-specific oligonucleotide, was used to synthesize first-strand cDNA from all RNA. After uracil-DNA glycosylase treatment, a first 18-cycle PCR used universal primers M1SS and BC2_uni_R on all cDNA. The authors' analysis ran thus. For normalization, 1 million high-quality reads were randomly selected from each sample, with every read carrying a distinct molecular identifier. Instead of being binned into consensus sequences, reads with shared molecular identifiers were discarded. MiTCR, run with a Q25 quality threshold and the strictest error-elimination algorithm, handled CDR3 identification, clonotype clustering and error correction. A nonparametric unseen species model using Euler transformation provided a lower-bound estimate of total TCR beta diversity. In TCRdb, the public reads were trimmed at Q25 with fastp and aligned with MiXCR, with productive beta chains retained. Every entry covers one CDR3 protein and lists the most common genes and DNA from its rows. These V and J calls rely on TCRdb rather than the paper's analysis. The sample table holds roughly 550,000 distinct CDR3 sequences, of which around 24% were seen once. Approximately 8.7% of the sample comes from the top ten.

CDR1 and CDR2 (SGHKS, YYEKEE) derive from the germline V gene (reference sequence). The CDR3 has 15 amino acids, counting the end cysteine and phenylalanine. Of the read, only the CDR3 DNA is kept; its 45 bases are in frame from base 1. Systemically healthy Caucasian individuals from Russia, some 40 in total and aged about 6 to 95 years, were included as donors. Ten milliliters of peripheral blood were drawn from each donor into EDTA-treated Vacutainer tubes. PBMCs were isolated by Ficoll-Paque density-gradient centrifugation, with at least 7 million obtained per sample. Trizol reagent was used to extract total RNA from PBMCs, with at least 5 micrograms per sample. The percentages of naive CD45RAhigh/CD27high T cells were determined by flow cytometry on a PBMC aliquot from every donor. As concerns this clonotype: The clone's antigen remains unknown. The germline gene is not matched at one end of the junction; a read error may be the cause.

A further study also used this sample, focusing on T cells of mothers and their children. As the second study states: Donors were nine systemically healthy Caucasian individuals: three mothers and their six children. cDNA synthesis used all of the extracted RNA, with 1.5 ug of RNA in each 15 ul reaction. In the second PCR, the M1S primer added sample barcodes and 2-4 random nucleotides. Over 8.5 million TCR beta CDR3 reads were obtained for each mother, and around 2.7 million reads were obtained for each child. TCR recombination output is similarly shaped by thymic selection in related and unrelated pairs, with a minor effect exerted by inherited differences. Related mother-child pairs always showed normalized repertoire overlap that was slightly higher than in unrelated mother-child pairs, though the difference was never significant. No persistent microchimeric T cell clones were detected, at a sensitivity of approximately 100 clones per million clonotypes. Deep NGS was used in the study to compare the TCR beta repertoires of mothers and children and to look for features that separate related mother-child pairs from unrelated individuals. Mothers averaged roughly 40 +/- 4 years of age and children averaged approximately 11 +/- 4 years. After adapters were ligated using NEBNext reagents, the libraries underwent 100+100 nt paired-end sequencing on an Illumina HiSeq 2000. To prevent cross-contamination, the mother and child libraries were prepared a month apart and were sequenced in separate runs. Between roughly 450,000 and 2,200,000 distinct TCR beta clonotypes were identified per donor. Naive TCR beta clonotypes were estimated from low-frequency clonotypes matched to each donor's FACS-determined naive share, without sorting.

Sample: blood. The TCR originated in a boy younger than 18 in good health. Recombination linked TRBV5-5 to TRBJ2-5; perhaps TRBD1 is the D gene, with 5 bases matching. The end of the DNA is better explained by TRBJ2-7, so the J call may be wrong. For the CDR3, the sequence is CVSSFQDNDSYEQYF. The DNA sequence is TGTGTCAGCAGCTTTCAGGACAACGACTCCTACGAGCAGTACTTC.